Below, 17 T cell receptor beta chains from the same sample are listed, as sequenced in a study of blood T cells in healthy people across ages. The use of a sample-barcoded 5' primer and a J-beta primer mix characterized a second PCR of about 6 to 11 cycles. TCRdb called the 5' RACE reads again in MiXCR, with one record for every CDR3 protein. This table holds approximately 760,000 distinct CDR3 sequences, approximately 25% found once. These data also formed part of another study, on T cells of mothers and their children.

Sequencing was performed on blood. The origin of the receptors is a boy between 10 and 17 years old in good health.

The chain recombines TRBV5-1 with TRBJ2-1; 12 bases line up with TRBD2. Unmatched junction bases numbered 1, after V lost 2 bases and J lost 4 bases. The CDR3 extends over 15 amino acids. Germline V gene sequence: CDR1 SGHRS, CDR2 YFSETQ. The CDR3 region is CASSFTSGGYNEQFF. The CDR3 region has the DNA TGCGCCAGCAGCTTCACTAGCGGGGGGTACAATGAGCAGTTCTTC.

This clonotype was detected a few times. The rearrangement joins TRBV13 to TRBJ1-4; TRBD1 matches at 8 bases. This CDR3 region has 17 residues. The germline CDR1 and CDR2 sequences are PRHDT and FYEKMQ (reference sequence). After removal of 4 bases from V and 6 bases from J, the junction contained 13 bases not matched to a gene. CDR3: CASSSGQDDVGDEKLFF. For the CDR3, the DNA is TGTGCCAGCAGCTCGGGACAGGACGATGTCGGGGATGAAAAACTGTTTTTT. The whole variable domain, filled in from reference TRBV13 and TRBJ1-4, reads AAGVIQSPRHLIKEKRETATLKCYPIPRHDTVYWYQQGPGQDPQFLISFYEKMQSDKGSIPDRFSAQQFSDYHSELNMSSLELGDSALYFCASSSGQDDVGDEKLFFGSGTQLSVL.

This clonotype was recorded a few times. CDR3 region: CASRPASGSGTDTQYF. The CDR3 DNA reads as TGTGCCAGCAGGCCAGCGTCGGGATCAGGCACAGATACGCAGTATTTT. J is TRBJ2-3 and V is TRBV28, with TRBD2 as a possible D gene (5 bases). Germline V CDR1 and CDR2: MDHEN, SYDVKM. The CDR3 is made up of 16 amino acids. V was cut by 6 bases and J by 1 base, with 17 bases left in between.

The gene calls are TRBV7-3 and TRBJ2-2; no reliable D call. V lost 4 bases and J lost 0, with 15 bases in between. Germline CDR1 SGHTA, CDR2 FQGTGA. The CDR3 is 17 amino acids. The CDR3 coding sequence is TGTGCCAGCAGCTCCCCGGCAAAGGATCCGAACACCGGGGAGCTGTTTTTT. This sequence encodes CASSSPAKDPNTGELFF.

The sample holds many counts of this clonotype. This chain links TRBV12-3 or TRBV12-4 with TRBJ1-2; a possible D gene is TRBD1 (6 bases). V was clipped by 4 bases and J by 5 bases, with 20 bases between them. The CDR3 runs to 16 residues. Here the CDR3 DNA reads TGTGCCAGCAGTTCCCCAAAATGGGGGCCTATTTATGGCTACACCTTC. This sequence encodes CASSSPKWGPIYGYTF.

With regard to this clonotype: One end of the junction is discordant with germline, which a read error may explain. V gene TRBV7-6 combines with J gene TRBJ2-1; 9 nucleotides align to TRBD2. Germline assignment: CDR1 SGHVS and CDR2 FNYEAQ. This CDR3 region has 18 residues. This CDR3 reads CASSLEQAGTSSYNEQFF. The CDR3 nucleotides read TGTGCCAGCAGCTTAGAGCAGGCAGGGACTAGCTCCTACAATGAGCAGTTTTTC.

This clonotype was seen only a few times. The rearrangement joins TRBV2 to TRBJ2-5; D is possibly TRBD1 (5 bases). The CDR3 sequence is 14 residues long. Trimming removed 6 bases from V and 1 base from J, with 12 bases in between. The germline gives CDR1 SNHLY, CDR2 FYNNEI. The CDR3 loop reads CASSRVLVQETQYF. The CDR3, as DNA: TGTGCCAGCAGCAGGGTCTTGGTCCAAGAGACCCAGTACTTC. Full variable domain (rest looked up from reference TRBV2 and TRBJ2-5): EPEVTQTPSHQVTQMGQEVILRCVPISNHLYFYWYRQILGQKVEFLVSFYNNEISEKSEIFDDQFSVERPDGSNFTLKIRSTKLEDSAMYFCASSRVLVQETQYFGPGTRLLVL.

This clonotype was recorded a few times. V and J are TRBV7-2 and TRBJ1-4, with D unclear. V was cut by 4 bases and J by 7 bases, with 10 bases left in between. The CDR3 covers 13 residues. CDR1 and CDR2 from the germline V gene are SGHTA and FQGNSA. The DNA for the CDR3 is TGTGCCAGCAGCTCCTTAGAATCTGAAAAACTGTTTTTT. This sequence encodes CASSSLESEKLFF. Full variable domain (outside the CDR3, taken from reference TRBV7-2 and TRBJ1-4): GAGVSQSPSNKVTEKGKDVELRCDPISGHTALYWYRQSLGQGLEFLIYFQGNSAPDKSGLPSDRFSAERTGGSVSTLTIQRTQQEDSAVYLCASSSLESEKLFFGSGTQLSVL.

The chain has TRBV20-1 and TRBJ1-1; D is perhaps TRBD1 (5 bases). The CDR3 loop spans 11 amino acids. Germline-derived CDR1 and CDR2 are DFQATT and SNEGSKA (reference sequence). In DNA form, the CDR3 reads TGCGGTAGACAGATGAACACTGAAGCTTTCTTT. It yields the protein CGRQMNTEAFF.

This clonotype has a handful of counts. The chain recombines TRBV6-5 with TRBJ2-1, with 9 bases lining up with TRBD2. Germline CDR1 is MNHEY and CDR2 is SVGAGI. CDR3 length: 15 residues. V was pared by 7 bases and J by 7 bases, with 11 bases of the junction left unmatched. CDR3 DNA: TGTGCCAGCACCTTAACGGCTAGCGGGAATAATGAGCAGTTCTTC. Protein: CASTLTASGNNEQFF.

This CDR3 reads CASRDTVSGANVLTF. The CDR3 coding sequence is TGTGCCAGCAGGGACACAGTCTCTGGGGCCAACGTCCTGACTTTC. The V call is TRBV7-2, the J call TRBJ2-6; D is perhaps TRBD1 (5 bases). V lost 6 bases and J lost 0, with 9 bases in between. CDR1 SGHTA and CDR2 FQGNSA come from the germline V gene. This CDR3 has 15 amino acids.

The chain employs TRBV21-1 and TRBJ1-6; TRBD1 is the table's D call and was not checked against the DNA. TRBV21-1 is designated a pseudogene. This CDR3 is 17 amino acids long. The CDR3 DNA sequence: TGTGCCAGCAGCAGCCCCCGAGGGGGCCCCTATAATTCACCCCTCCACTTT. Its translation is CASSSPRGGPYNSPLHF.

Only a few counts were recorded for this clonotype. The rearrangement uses TRBV12-3 or TRBV12-4 and TRBJ2-5, with 10 bases that match TRBD2. This CDR3 spans 16 amino acids. The junction had 3 bases not matched to a gene; V was cut back by 0 bases and J by 2 bases. CDR3 loop: CASSLAASGGQETQYF. CDR3 in DNA: TGTGCCAGCAGTTTAGCGGCTAGCGGGGGACAAGAGACCCAGTACTTC.

The chain carries TRBV6-2 or TRBV6-3 and TRBJ2-7; D is ambiguous. Germline V gives CDR1 MNHEY, CDR2 SVGEGT. CDR3 size: 15 residues. The V and J ends lost 0 bases and 2 bases respectively, with 11 bases between them. The CDR3 reads CASSYSEVSAYEQYF. CDR3 sequence (DNA): TGTGCCAGCAGTTACTCAGAGGTCTCCGCCTACGAGCAGTACTTC.

This clonotype was found a few times. This rearrangement joins TRBV14 to TRBJ2-5; D gene unclear. V lost 2 bases and J lost 2, with 9 bases in between. Per germline, CDR1 SGHDN and CDR2 FVKESK. The CDR3 extends over 14 amino acids. CDR3 bases: TGTGCCAGCAGCCAATTGGGGTTTCAAGAGACCCAGTACTTC. This sequence encodes CASSQLGFQETQYF. Looking up the rest from reference TRBV14 and TRBJ2-5 gives the full variable domain: EAGVTQFPSHSVIEKGQTVTLRCDPISGHDNLYWYRRVMGKEIKFLLHFVKESKQDESGMPNNRFLAERTGGTYSTLKVQPAELEDSGVYFCASSQLGFQETQYFGPGTRLLVL.

This clonotype has just a few counts. The V gene is TRBV11-2, the J gene TRBJ1-2, with TRBD1 as a possible D gene (5 bases). CDR1 SGHAT and CDR2 FQNNGV come from the germline V gene. This CDR3 has 13 residues. V lost 5 bases and J 8 bases, leaving 15 bases between the germline ends. The CDR3 nucleotides read TGTGCCAGCAGCGGATTGGCAGGGAGCGGCTACACCTTC. Its protein product is CASSGLAGSGYTF.

This clonotype was counted between two and nine times. The chain joins TRBV7-2 to TRBJ2-6; D may be TRBD1 (6 bases). CDR3 length: 17 residues. Germline-derived CDR1 and CDR2 are SGHTA and FQGNSA. The ends were cut back, 3 bases at V and 0 bases at J, with 12 bases in the middle. CDR3 in amino acids: CASSLDSFYSGANVLTF. Written as DNA, the CDR3 is TGTGCCAGCAGCTTGGACAGCTTCTACTCTGGGGCCAACGTCCTGACTTTC.